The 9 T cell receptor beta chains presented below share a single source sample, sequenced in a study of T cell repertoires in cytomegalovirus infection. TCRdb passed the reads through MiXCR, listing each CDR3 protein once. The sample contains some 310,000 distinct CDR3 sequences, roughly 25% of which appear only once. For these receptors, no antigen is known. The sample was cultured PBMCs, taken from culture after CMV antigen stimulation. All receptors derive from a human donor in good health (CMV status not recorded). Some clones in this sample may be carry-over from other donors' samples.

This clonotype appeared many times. The CDR3 bases are TGTGCCAGCAGCTTGGAGCGCCAAAGCACAGATACGCAGTATTTT. It translates to CASSLERQSTDTQYF. The gene calls are TRBV5-4 and TRBJ2-3; D is ambiguous. The germline V gene has CDR1 SGHNT and CDR2 YYREEE (reference sequence). The CDR3 runs 15 residues. V lost 0 bases and J 0 bases, leaving 8 bases between the germline ends.

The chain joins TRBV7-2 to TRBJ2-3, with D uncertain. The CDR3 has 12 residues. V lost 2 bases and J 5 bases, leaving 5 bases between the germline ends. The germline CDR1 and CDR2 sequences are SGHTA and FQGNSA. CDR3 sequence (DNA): TGTGCCAGCAGCTTATATGTAGATACGCAGTATTTT. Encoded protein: CASSLYVDTQYF. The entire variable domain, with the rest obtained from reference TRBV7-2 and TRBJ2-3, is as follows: GAGVSQSPSNKVTEKGKDVELRCDPISGHTALYWYRQSLGQGLEFLIYFQGNSAPDKSGLPSDRFSAERTGGSVSTLTIQRTQQEDSAVYLCASSLYVDTQYFGPGTRLTVL.

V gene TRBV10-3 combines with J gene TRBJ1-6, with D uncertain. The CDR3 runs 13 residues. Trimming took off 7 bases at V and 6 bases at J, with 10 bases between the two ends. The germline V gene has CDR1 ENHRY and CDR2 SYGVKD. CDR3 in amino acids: CAITGGLNSPLHF. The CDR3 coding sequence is TGTGCCATCACGGGAGGGCTTAATTCACCCCTCCACTTT.

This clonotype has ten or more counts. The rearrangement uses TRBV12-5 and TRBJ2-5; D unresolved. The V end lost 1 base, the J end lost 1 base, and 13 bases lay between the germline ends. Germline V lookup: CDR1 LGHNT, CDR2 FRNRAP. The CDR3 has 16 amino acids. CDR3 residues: CASGLGAVVPQETQYF. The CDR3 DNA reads TGTGCTAGTGGTTTGGGAGCAGTCGTTCCCCAAGAGACCCAGTACTTC. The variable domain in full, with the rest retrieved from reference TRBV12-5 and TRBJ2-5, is DARVTQTPRHKVTEMGQEVTMRCQPILGHNTVFWYRQTMMQGLELLAYFRNRAPLDDSGMPKDRFSAEMPDATLATLKIQPSEPRDSAVYFCASGLGAVVPQETQYFGPGTRLLVL.

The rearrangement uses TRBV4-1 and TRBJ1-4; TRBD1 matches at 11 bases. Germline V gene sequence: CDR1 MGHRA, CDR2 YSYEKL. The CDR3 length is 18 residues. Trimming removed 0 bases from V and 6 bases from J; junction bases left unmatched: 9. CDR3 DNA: TGCGCCAGCAGCCAAGATTCAGTACGGACAGGGGGCGATGAAAAACTGTTTTTT. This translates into CASSQDSVRTGGDEKLFF.

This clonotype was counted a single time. In DNA, the CDR3 is TGTGCCAGCAGCTTAATCCGGGGAGGTCCTAATGAGCAGTTCTTC. Its translation: CASSLIRGGPNEQFF. V and J are TRBV7-3 and TRBJ2-1; TRBD2 is a possible D gene (6 bases). The germline V and J ends were trimmed by 1 base and 7 bases, with 14 bases remaining between them. Per germline, CDR1 SGHTA and CDR2 FQGTGA. The CDR3 contains 15 residues.

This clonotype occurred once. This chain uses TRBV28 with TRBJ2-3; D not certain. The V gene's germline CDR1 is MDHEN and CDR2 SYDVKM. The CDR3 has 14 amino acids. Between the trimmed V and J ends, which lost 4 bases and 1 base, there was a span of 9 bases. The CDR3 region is CASSSNPGTDTQYF. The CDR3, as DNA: TGTGCCAGCAGTTCCAACCCGGGCACAGATACGCAGTATTTT.

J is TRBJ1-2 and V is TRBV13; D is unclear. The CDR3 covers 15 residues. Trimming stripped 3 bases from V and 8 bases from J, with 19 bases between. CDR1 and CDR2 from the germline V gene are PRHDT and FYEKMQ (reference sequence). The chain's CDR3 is CASSFNPSERYGYTF. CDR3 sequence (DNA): TGTGCCAGCAGCTTTAACCCCTCTGAGCGCTACGGCTACACCTTC. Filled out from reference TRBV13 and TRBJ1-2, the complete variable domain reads AAGVIQSPRHLIKEKRETATLKCYPIPRHDTVYWYQQGPGQDPQFLISFYEKMQSDKGSIPDRFSAQQFSDYHSELNMSSLELGDSALYFCASSFNPSERYGYTFGSGTRLTVV.

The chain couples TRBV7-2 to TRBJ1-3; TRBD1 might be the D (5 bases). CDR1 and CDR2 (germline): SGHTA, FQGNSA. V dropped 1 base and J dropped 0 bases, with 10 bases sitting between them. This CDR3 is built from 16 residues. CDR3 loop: CASSLEGTDSGNTIYF. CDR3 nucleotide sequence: TGTGCCAGCAGCTTAGAGGGGACGGACTCTGGAAACACCATATATTTT.